This T cell receptor (beta chain) was sequenced for a study of blood T cell repertoires in COVID-19. As for the study in general: The origin of the acute and convalescent COVID-19 samples was the United States, Italy and Spain.

In the authors' workflow: For nucleated cells, counts were estimated from reference gene primer amplification. Repertoires were generated with immunoSEQ multiplex PCR, while TCRdb's copy carries only in-frame clones and drops some. That table gives V, J and clone size, and the DNA gave D and trimming. The sample yields around 300,000 clones, around 90% seen once. The CDR3 is 14 residues long. V dropped 4 bases and J dropped 5 bases, with 13 bases sitting between them. Germline assignment: CDR1 SGDLS and CDR2 YYNGEE. The specimen sequenced was peripheral blood. The V call is TRBV9, the J call TRBJ2-1; D gene unclear. This receptor was obtained from a man aged 18 to 30 with active or convalescent COVID-19. Written as DNA, the CDR3 is TGTGCCAGCAGCCCCAGGCCCGTCCACAATGAGCAGTTCTTC. Protein: CASSPRPVHNEQFF.